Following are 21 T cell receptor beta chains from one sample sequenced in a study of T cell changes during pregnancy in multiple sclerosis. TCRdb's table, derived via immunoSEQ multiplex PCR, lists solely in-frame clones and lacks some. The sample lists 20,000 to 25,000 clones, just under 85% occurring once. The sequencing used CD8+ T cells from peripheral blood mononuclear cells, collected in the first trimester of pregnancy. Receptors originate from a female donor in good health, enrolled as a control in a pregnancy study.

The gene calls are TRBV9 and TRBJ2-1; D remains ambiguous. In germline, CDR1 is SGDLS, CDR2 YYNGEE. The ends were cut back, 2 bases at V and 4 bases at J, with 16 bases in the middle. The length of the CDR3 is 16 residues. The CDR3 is CASSVARSDKYNEQFF. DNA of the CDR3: TGTGCCAGCAGCGTCGCGAGAAGTGACAAGTACAATGAGCAGTTCTTC.

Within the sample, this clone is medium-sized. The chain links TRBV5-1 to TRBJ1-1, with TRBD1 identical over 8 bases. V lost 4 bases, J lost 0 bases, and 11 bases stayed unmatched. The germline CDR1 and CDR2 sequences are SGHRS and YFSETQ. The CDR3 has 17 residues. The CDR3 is CASSDDRGWPMNTEAFF. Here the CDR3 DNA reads TGCGCCAGCAGCGACGACAGGGGATGGCCAATGAACACTGAAGCTTTCTTT.

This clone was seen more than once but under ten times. Written as DNA, the CDR3 is TGTGCCAGCAGTGACTCACACTCTGGGGCCAACGTCCTGACTTTC. Protein product: CASSDSHSGANVLTF. The chain links TRBV6-4 to TRBJ2-6; D uncertain. Germline-derived CDR1 and CDR2 are MRHNA and SNTAGT. The V end was cut by 0 bases, the J end by 0 bases, with 3 bases between. The CDR3 extends over 15 amino acids.

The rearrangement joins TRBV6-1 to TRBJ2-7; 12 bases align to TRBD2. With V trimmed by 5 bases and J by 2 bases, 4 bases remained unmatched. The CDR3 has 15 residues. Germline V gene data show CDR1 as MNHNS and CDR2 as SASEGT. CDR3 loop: CASSPGLAGTYEQYF. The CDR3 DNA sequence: TGTGCCAGCAGTCCAGGACTAGCGGGGACCTACGAGCAGTACTTC.

As DNA, the CDR3 is TGTGCCAGCAGCTTGGCCCTCGAAGAGACCCAGTACTTC. Protein product: CASSLALEETQYF. The V call is TRBV5-6, the J call TRBJ2-5; D unresolved. Germline lookup yields CDR1 SGHDT and CDR2 YYEEEE. The CDR3 consists of 13 residues. Trimming cost V 0 bases and J 3 bases, with 6 bases left between them.

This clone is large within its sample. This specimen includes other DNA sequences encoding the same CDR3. CDR3: CASSDSSGGANEQFF. The CDR3 DNA is TGTGCCAGCAGTGACTCGAGCGGGGGGGCCAATGAGCAGTTCTTC. The chain is built from TRBV6-4 and TRBJ2-1; 10 bases map to TRBD2. The V gene end was trimmed by 0 bases and the J gene end by 6 bases; junction bases not matched to a gene: 2. The CDR3 has 15 amino acids. Per germline, CDR1 MRHNA and CDR2 SNTAGT.

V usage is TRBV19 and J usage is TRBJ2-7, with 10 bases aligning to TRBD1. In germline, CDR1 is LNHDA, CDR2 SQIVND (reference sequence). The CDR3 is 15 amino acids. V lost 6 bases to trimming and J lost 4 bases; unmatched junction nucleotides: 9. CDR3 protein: CASSPAGTGEYEQYF. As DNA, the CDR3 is TGTGCCAGTAGCCCAGCTGGGACAGGGGAATACGAGCAGTACTTC.

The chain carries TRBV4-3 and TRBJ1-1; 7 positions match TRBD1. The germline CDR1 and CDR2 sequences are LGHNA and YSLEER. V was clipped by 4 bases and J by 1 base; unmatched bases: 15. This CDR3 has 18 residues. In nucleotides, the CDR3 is TGCGCCAGCAGCCCCGGGACAGCGAGCATCACCTCGAACACTGAAGCTTTCTTT. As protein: CASSPGTASITSNTEAFF.

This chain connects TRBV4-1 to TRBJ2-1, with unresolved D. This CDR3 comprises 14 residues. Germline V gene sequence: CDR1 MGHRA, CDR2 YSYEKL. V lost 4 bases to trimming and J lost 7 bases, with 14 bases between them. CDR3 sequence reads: CASSLGLSLNEQFF. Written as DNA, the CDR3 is TGCGCCAGCAGCCTCGGTCTTAGTTTGAATGAGCAGTTCTTC.

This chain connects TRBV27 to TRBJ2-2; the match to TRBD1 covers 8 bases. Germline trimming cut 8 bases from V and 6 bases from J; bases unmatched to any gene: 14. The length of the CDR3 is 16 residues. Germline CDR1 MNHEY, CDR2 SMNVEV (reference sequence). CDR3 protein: CASSSWQGAKAGELFF. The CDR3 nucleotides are TGTGCCAGCTCTTCCTGGCAGGGGGCTAAGGCCGGGGAGCTGTTTTTT.

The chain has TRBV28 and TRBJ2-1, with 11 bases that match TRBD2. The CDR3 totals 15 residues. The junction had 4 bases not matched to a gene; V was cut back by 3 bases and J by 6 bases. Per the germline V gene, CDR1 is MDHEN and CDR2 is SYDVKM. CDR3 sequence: CASSFASGRFNEQFF. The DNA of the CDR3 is TGTGCCAGCAGTTTCGCTAGCGGGAGGTTCAATGAGCAGTTCTTC.

The CDR3 loop is CASSQVFSDTDTQYF. The CDR3 nucleotides are TGTGCCAGCAGCCAAGTGTTCAGTGACACAGATACGCAGTATTTT. The genes are TRBV4-2 and TRBJ2-3; the D is unclear. V lost 1 base to trimming and J lost 2 bases, with 10 bases between them. The CDR3 loop spans 15 amino acids. CDR1 and CDR2 from the germline V gene are LGHNA and YNFKEQ.

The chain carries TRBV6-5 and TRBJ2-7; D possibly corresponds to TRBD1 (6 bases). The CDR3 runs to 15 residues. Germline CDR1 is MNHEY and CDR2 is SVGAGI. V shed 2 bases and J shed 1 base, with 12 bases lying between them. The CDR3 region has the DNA TGTGCCAGCAGTTACGTAGTGGGGGCTTCCTACGAGCAGTACTTC. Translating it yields CASSYVVGASYEQYF.

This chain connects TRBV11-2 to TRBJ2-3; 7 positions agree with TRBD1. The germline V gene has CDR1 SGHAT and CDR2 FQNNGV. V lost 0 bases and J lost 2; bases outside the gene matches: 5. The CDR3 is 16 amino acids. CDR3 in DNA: TGTGCCAGCAGCTTAGAACCAGGGGGTTTCACAGATACGCAGTATTTT. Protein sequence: CASSLEPGGFTDTQYF.

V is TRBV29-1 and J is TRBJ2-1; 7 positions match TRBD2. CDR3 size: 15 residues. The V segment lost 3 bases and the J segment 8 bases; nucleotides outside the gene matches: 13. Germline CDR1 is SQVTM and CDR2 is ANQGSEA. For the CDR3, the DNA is TGCAGCGTTGACTTCTGGGGGGAGGGAATAGATGAGCAGTTCTTC. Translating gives CSVDFWGEGIDEQFF.

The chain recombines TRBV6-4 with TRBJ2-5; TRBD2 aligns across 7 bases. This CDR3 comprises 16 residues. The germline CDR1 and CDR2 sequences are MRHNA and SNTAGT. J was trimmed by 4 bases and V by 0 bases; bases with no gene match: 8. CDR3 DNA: TGTGCCAGCAGTGACTCCCCGGGGAGCGGGGTAGAGACCCAGTACTTC. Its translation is CASSDSPGSGVETQYF.

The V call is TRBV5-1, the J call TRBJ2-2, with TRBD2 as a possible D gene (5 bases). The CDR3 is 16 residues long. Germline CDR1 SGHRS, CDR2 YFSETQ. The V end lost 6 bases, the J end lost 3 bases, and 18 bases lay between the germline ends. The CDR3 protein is CASTPLGGLDTGELFF. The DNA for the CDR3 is TGCGCCAGCACCCCACTAGGTGGGCTGGACACCGGGGAGCTGTTTTTT.

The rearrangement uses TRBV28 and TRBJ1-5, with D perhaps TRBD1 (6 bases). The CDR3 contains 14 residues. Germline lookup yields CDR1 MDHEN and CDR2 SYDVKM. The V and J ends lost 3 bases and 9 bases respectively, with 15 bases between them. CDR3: CASSLGSQGLPQHF. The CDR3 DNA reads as TGTGCCAGCAGTTTGGGCTCACAGGGTCTGCCCCAGCATTTT. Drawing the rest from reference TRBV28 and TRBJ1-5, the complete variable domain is DVKVTQSSRYLVKRTGEKVFLECVQDMDHENMFWYRQDPGLGLRLIYFSYDVKMKEKGDIPEGYSVSREKKERFSLILESASTNQTSMYLCASSLGSQGLPQHFGDGTRLSIL.

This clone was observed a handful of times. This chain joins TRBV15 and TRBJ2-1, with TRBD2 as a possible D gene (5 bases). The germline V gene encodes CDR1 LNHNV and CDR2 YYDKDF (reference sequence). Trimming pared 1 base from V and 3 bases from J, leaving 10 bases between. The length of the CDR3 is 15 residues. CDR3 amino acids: CATSRVQAGYNEQFF. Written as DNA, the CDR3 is TGTGCCACCAGCAGAGTCCAGGCGGGCTACAATGAGCAGTTCTTC.

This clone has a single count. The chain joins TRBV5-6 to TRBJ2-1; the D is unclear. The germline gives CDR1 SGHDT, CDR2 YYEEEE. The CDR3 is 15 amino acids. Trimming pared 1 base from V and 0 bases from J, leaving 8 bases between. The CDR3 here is CASSLMRSSYNEQFF. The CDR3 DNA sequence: TGTGCCAGCAGCTTGATGAGGAGCTCCTACAATGAGCAGTTCTTC.

Here the CDR3 DNA reads TGTGCCAGCAGCCTCGGGACACGCAATAATTCACCCCTCCACTTT. Translation gives CASSLGTRNNSPLHF. This sequence joins TRBV5-4 and TRBJ1-6; TRBD1 might be the D (6 bases). CDR3 length: 15 amino acids. Germline CDR1 is SGHNT and CDR2 is YYREEE (reference sequence). Trimming shortened V by 4 bases and J by 5 bases, and 13 bases separated the two germline ends.